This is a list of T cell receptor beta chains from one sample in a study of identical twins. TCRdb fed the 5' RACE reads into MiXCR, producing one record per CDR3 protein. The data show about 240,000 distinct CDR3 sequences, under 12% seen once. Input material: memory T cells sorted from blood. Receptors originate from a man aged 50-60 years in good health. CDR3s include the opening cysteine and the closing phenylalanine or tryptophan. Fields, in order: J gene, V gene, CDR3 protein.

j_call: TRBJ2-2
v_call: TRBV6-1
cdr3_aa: CASTPSGTGTTGELFF

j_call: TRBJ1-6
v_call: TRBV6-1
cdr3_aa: CASSSYGGATPLHF

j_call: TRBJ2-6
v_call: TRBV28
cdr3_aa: CASSFPGGANVLTF

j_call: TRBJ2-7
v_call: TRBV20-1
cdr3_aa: CSAYDHVGEQYF

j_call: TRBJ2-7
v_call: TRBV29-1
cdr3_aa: CSVEGAGGDSSYEQYF

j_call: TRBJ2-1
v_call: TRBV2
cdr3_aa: CASRPITGGSYNEQFF

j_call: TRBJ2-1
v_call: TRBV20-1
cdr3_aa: CSASLGGTAPYNEQFF

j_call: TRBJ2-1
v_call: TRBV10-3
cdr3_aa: CAIKPLAGGDNEQFF

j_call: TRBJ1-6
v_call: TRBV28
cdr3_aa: CASKTPGQYNSPLHF

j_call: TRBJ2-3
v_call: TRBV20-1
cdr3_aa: CSANGGGVGRALTDTQYF

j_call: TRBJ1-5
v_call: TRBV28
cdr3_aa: CASSRQPSNQPQHF

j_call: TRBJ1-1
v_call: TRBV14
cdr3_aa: CASSQDSSGSEAFF

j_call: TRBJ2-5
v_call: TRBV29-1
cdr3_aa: CSVVGFQETQYF

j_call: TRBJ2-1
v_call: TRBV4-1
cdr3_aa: CASSPGDRDYNEQFF

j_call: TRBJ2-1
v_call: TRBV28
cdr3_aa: CASSTLHGGSSYNEQFF

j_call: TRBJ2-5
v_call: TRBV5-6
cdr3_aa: CASSLGGGFGGNHPTEEETQYF

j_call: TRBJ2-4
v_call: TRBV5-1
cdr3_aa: CASSLVGVAGPLAKNIQYF

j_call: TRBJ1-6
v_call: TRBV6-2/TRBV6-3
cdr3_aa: CASSRRGGTVHHNSPLHF

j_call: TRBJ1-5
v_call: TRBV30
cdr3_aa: CAWSGGQPNQPQHF

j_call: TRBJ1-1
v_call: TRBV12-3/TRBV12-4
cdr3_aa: CASSVTLTGGTEAFF

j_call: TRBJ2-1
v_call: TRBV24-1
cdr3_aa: CATSGLSYNEQFF

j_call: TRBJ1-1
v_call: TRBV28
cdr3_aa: CASSFSIYSNEAFF

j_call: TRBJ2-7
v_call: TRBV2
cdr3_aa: CASREGAYEQYF

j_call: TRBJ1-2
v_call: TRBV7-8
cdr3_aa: CASSLARAGGVRGYTF

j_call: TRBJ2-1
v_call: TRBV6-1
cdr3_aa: CALRGGLRANEQFF

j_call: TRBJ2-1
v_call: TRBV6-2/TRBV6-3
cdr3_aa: CASSPSGRRYNEQFF

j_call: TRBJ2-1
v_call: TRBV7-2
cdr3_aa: CASRAGQGSYNEQFF

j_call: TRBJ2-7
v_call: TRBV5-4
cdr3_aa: CASSLMGNYEQYF

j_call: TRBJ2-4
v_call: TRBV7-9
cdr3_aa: CASSPGRISPSKNIQYF

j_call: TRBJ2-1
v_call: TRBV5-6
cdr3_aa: CASSGLAGSYNEQFF

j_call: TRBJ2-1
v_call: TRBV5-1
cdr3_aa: CASSSRDPQYEQFF

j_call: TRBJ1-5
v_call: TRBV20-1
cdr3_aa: CSAIVGRSNQPQHF

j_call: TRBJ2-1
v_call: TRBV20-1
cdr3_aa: CSASSSGAERYNEQFF

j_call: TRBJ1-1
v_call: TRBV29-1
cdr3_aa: CSVVKGVTEAFF

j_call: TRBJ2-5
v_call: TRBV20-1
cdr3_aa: CSAKLLAGGLDQETQYF

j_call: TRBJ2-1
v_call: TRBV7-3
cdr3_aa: CASSLTRGVEQFF

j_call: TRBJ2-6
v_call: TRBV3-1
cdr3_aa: CASSQFPSGNAGANVLTF

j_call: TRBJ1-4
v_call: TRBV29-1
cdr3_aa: CSVRGTDEKLFF

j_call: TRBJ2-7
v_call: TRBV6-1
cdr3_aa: CASSGQGQSYEQYF

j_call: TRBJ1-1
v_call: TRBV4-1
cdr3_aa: CASSQGHRGSEAFF

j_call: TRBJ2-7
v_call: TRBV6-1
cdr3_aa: CASSDGQGPWYEQYF

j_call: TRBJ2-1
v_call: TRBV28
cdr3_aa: CASSLVASYNEQFF

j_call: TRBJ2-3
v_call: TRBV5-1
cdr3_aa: CASSLEARRDTQYF

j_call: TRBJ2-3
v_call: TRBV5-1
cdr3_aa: CASSPPLSRTSTDTQYF

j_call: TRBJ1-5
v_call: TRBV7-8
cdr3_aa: CASSLNGPNQPQHF

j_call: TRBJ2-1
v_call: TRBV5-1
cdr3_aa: CASSLLASGGRYNEQFF

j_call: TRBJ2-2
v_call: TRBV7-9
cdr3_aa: CASSKSDTTGELFF

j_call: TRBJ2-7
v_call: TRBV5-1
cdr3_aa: CASSLSGGSGNYEQYF

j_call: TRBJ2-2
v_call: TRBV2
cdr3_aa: CASRSSSGDTGELFF

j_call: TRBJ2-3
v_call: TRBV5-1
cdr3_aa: CASSLVGGGGDTQYF

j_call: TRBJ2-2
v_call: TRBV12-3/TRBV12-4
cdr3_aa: CASRKGRDRVGTGELFF

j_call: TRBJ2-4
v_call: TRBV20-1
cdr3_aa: CSASQFSPFLAKNIQYF

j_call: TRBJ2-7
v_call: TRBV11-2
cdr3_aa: CASSLVFSRGFVTGSYEQYF

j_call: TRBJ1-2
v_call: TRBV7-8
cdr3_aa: CASSSAGKEGYTF

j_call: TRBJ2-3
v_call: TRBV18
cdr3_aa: CASSPQLAGTDTQYF

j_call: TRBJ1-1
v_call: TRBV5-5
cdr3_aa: CASSGHSYYGNTEAFF

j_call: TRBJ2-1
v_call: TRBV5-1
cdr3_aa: CASSPGLVVDNEQFF